A selection of T cell receptor beta chains follows, all from one sample in a study of OX40 agonist ivuxolimab in advanced cancers. The assay was immunoSEQ multiplex PCR, and TCRdb's table has in-frame clones only and misses some. The sample lists 55,000 to 80,000 clones; around four fifths were seen once. Specimen: CD4+ or CD8+ T cells sorted from blood, collected in a trial of the OX40 agonist ivuxolimab. The receptors shown here come from an adult with an advanced solid tumor such as melanoma, head and neck, liver or kidney cancer. Both conserved end residues are part of each CDR3. The D gene is left open where the match is weak. A row's size may be missing; if present it is once, few, many or a size class.

CDR3 protein: CASSLRLVTGELFF
CDR3 DNA: TGTGCCAGCAGCTTACGACTAGTTACCGGGGAGCTGTTTTTT
V gene: TRBV11-2
clone size: -
CDR3 length: 14
D gene: -
J gene: TRBJ2-2

CDR3 protein: CASSLGLAGGLNTGELFF
CDR3 DNA: TGTGCCAGTAGTTTGGGACTAGCGGGAGGATTGAACACCGGGGAGCTGTTTTTT
V gene: TRBV19
clone size: -
CDR3 length: 18
D gene: TRBD2
J gene: TRBJ2-2

CDR3 protein: CASSYGQKNSPLHF
CDR3 DNA: TGTGCCAGCAGTTACGGACAAAAAAATTCACCCCTCCACTTT
V gene: TRBV6-6
clone size: -
CDR3 length: 14
D gene: -
J gene: TRBJ1-6

CDR3 protein: CAWSAHIAGGQVGELFF
CDR3 DNA: TGTGCCTGGAGTGCCCACATAGCGGGAGGGCAGGTCGGGGAGCTGTTTTTT
V gene: TRBV30
clone size: -
CDR3 length: 17
D gene: TRBD2
J gene: TRBJ2-2

CDR3 protein: CASSGGGYGANVLTF
CDR3 DNA: TGTGCCAGCAGCGGAGGGGGGTATGGGGCCAACGTCCTGACTTTC
V gene: TRBV9
clone size: -
CDR3 length: 15
D gene: -
J gene: TRBJ2-6

CDR3 protein: CASSSVTGGSGNTIYF
CDR3 DNA: TGTGCCAGCAGCTCTGTGACAGGGGGCTCTGGAAACACCATATATTTT
V gene: TRBV9
clone size: -
CDR3 length: 16
D gene: TRBD1
J gene: TRBJ1-3

CDR3 protein: CASSYGLWGPNEQFF
CDR3 DNA: TGTGCCAGCAGTTATGGATTGTGGGGCCCTAATGAGCAGTTCTTC
V gene: TRBV6-5
clone size: -
CDR3 length: 15
D gene: -
J gene: TRBJ2-1

CDR3 protein: CASSGLDRNNSPLHF
CDR3 DNA: TGTGCCAGCAGTGGATTGGACAGGAATAATTCACCCCTCCACTTT
V gene: TRBV6-5
clone size: -
CDR3 length: 15
D gene: TRBD1
J gene: TRBJ1-6

CDR3 protein: CASSARLAGTPDTQYF
CDR3 DNA: TGTGCCAGCAGCGCACGACTAGCGGGGACACCAGATACGCAGTATTTT
V gene: TRBV7-9
clone size: -
CDR3 length: 16
D gene: TRBD2
J gene: TRBJ2-3

CDR3 protein: CASNARVSNQPQHF
CDR3 DNA: TGTGCCAGCAATGCCCGGGTGAGCAATCAGCCCCAGCATTTT
V gene: TRBV6-5
clone size: -
CDR3 length: 14
D gene: -
J gene: TRBJ1-5

CDR3 protein: CASSPPTGAYEQYF
CDR3 DNA: TGCGCCAGCAGCCCGCCGACAGGCGCCTACGAGCAGTACTTC
V gene: TRBV5-1
clone size: -
CDR3 length: 14
D gene: -
J gene: TRBJ2-7

CDR3 protein: CASLQDPSTDTQYF
CDR3 DNA: TGTGCCAGTCTTCAGGACCCAAGCACAGATACGCAGTATTTT
V gene: TRBV21-1
clone size: -
CDR3 length: 14
D gene: -
J gene: TRBJ2-3

CDR3 protein: CASTLGGDSTDTQYF
CDR3 DNA: TGTGCCAGCACCCTAGGAGGGGATAGCACAGATACGCAGTATTTT
V gene: TRBV9
clone size: once
CDR3 length: 15
D gene: -
J gene: TRBJ2-3

CDR3 protein: CASSFLGDFSYEQYF
CDR3 DNA: TGTGCCAGCAGCTTCCTAGGGGATTTCTCCTACGAGCAGTACTTC
V gene: TRBV5-6
clone size: -
CDR3 length: 15
D gene: -
J gene: TRBJ2-7

CDR3 protein: CASSLDAGLTEAFF
CDR3 DNA: TGTGCCAGCAGCTTAGACGCGGGGCTCACTGAAGCTTTCTTT
V gene: TRBV7-3
clone size: once
CDR3 length: 14
D gene: -
J gene: TRBJ1-1

CDR3 protein: CASSQRTVEQYF
CDR3 DNA: TGTGCCAGCAGCCAAAGGACAGTCGAGCAGTACTTC
V gene: TRBV11-3
clone size: -
CDR3 length: 12
D gene: -
J gene: TRBJ2-7

CDR3 protein: CASRGANQPQHF
CDR3 DNA: TGTGCCAGCCGGGGGGCGAATCAGCCCCAGCATTTT
V gene: TRBV6-6
clone size: once
CDR3 length: 12
D gene: -
J gene: TRBJ1-5

CDR3 protein: CASSSTGGSVNEKLFF
CDR3 DNA: TGCGCCAGCAGCTCCACCGGCGGGTCCGTAAATGAAAAACTGTTTTTT
V gene: TRBV5-1
clone size: -
CDR3 length: 16
D gene: -
J gene: TRBJ1-4

CDR3 protein: CASSVNGRTSTGEQFF
CDR3 DNA: TGTGCCAGCAGTGTAAATGGGAGGACTAGCACTGGTGAGCAGTTCTTC
V gene: TRBV6-4
clone size: once
CDR3 length: 16
D gene: TRBD2
J gene: TRBJ2-1

CDR3 protein: CASSQVRGGDSNQPQHF
CDR3 DNA: TGTGCCAGCAGCCAAGTCAGGGGGGGGGATAGCAATCAGCCCCAGCATTTT
V gene: TRBV4-2
clone size: -
CDR3 length: 17
D gene: TRBD1
J gene: TRBJ1-5

CDR3 protein: CASSESGTGELFF
CDR3 DNA: TGTGCCAGCAGTGAATCGGGGACCGGGGAGCTGTTTTTT
V gene: TRBV2
clone size: -
CDR3 length: 13
D gene: -
J gene: TRBJ2-2

CDR3 protein: CASSARPLNQPQHF
CDR3 DNA: TGTGCCAGCAGTGCTCGGCCTCTTAATCAGCCCCAGCATTTT
V gene: TRBV2
clone size: -
CDR3 length: 14
D gene: -
J gene: TRBJ1-5

CDR3 protein: CASSLGRGGSRDTQYF
CDR3 DNA: TGTGCCAGCAGCTTAGGGCGCGGGGGGAGTAGGGATACGCAGTATTTT
V gene: TRBV7-2
clone size: -
CDR3 length: 16
D gene: TRBD2
J gene: TRBJ2-3

CDR3 protein: CASSVEASGSYEQYF
CDR3 DNA: TGTGCCAGCAGCGTAGAGGCTAGCGGGAGTTACGAGCAGTACTTC
V gene: TRBV9
clone size: -
CDR3 length: 15
D gene: TRBD2
J gene: TRBJ2-7

CDR3 protein: CASSPRREGNNEQFF
CDR3 DNA: TGTGCCAGCTCACCACGGAGGGAGGGGAACAATGAGCAGTTCTTC
V gene: TRBV18
clone size: -
CDR3 length: 15
D gene: TRBD2
J gene: TRBJ2-1

CDR3 protein: CASSWEWQETQYF
CDR3 DNA: TGTGCCAGCAGTTGGGAGTGGCAAGAGACCCAGTACTTC
V gene: TRBV6-6
clone size: -
CDR3 length: 13
D gene: -
J gene: TRBJ2-5

CDR3 protein: CASSSSWTVGNTIYF
CDR3 DNA: TGTGCCAGCAGCTCCTCATGGACCGTGGGAAACACCATATATTTT
V gene: TRBV11-2
clone size: -
CDR3 length: 15
D gene: -
J gene: TRBJ1-3

CDR3 protein: CASSNSGTGYTDTQYF
CDR3 DNA: TGTGCCAGTAGTAATTCCGGGACAGGGTATACAGATACGCAGTATTTT
V gene: TRBV19
clone size: -
CDR3 length: 16
D gene: TRBD1
J gene: TRBJ2-3

CDR3 protein: CASGLDPRTGGRNSPLHF
CDR3 DNA: TGTGCTAGTGGTTTGGACCCCAGGACAGGGGGGAGGAATTCACCCCTCCACTTT
V gene: TRBV12-5
clone size: -
CDR3 length: 18
D gene: TRBD1
J gene: TRBJ1-6

CDR3 protein: CASSTGTGSLVDTEAFF
CDR3 DNA: TGTGCCAGCAGCACCGGGACAGGGAGCCTCGTGGACACTGAAGCTTTCTTT
V gene: TRBV28
clone size: -
CDR3 length: 17
D gene: TRBD1
J gene: TRBJ1-1

CDR3 protein: CASSPGGARENTEAFF
CDR3 DNA: TGTGCCAGCTCACCAGGAGGGGCGAGGGAGAACACTGAAGCTTTCTTT
V gene: TRBV18
clone size: -
CDR3 length: 16
D gene: -
J gene: TRBJ1-1

CDR3 protein: CASRRRGPNQPQHF
CDR3 DNA: TGTGCCAGCAGGCGCCGGGGACCTAATCAGCCCCAGCATTTT
V gene: TRBV6-5
clone size: -
CDR3 length: 14
D gene: -
J gene: TRBJ1-5

CDR3 protein: CASKENTEAFF
CDR3 DNA: TGTGCCAGTAAGGAGAACACTGAAGCTTTCTTT
V gene: TRBV19
clone size: -
CDR3 length: 11
D gene: -
J gene: TRBJ1-1

CDR3 protein: CASREHNQPQHF
CDR3 DNA: TGTGCCAGCAGAGAACACAATCAGCCCCAGCATTTT
V gene: TRBV6-5
clone size: few
CDR3 length: 12
D gene: -
J gene: TRBJ1-5

CDR3 protein: CASGLIRGTEAFF
CDR3 DNA: TGTGCTAGTGGTTTGATAAGGGGGACTGAAGCTTTCTTT
V gene: TRBV12-5
clone size: few
CDR3 length: 13
D gene: -
J gene: TRBJ1-1

CDR3 protein: CASSQAPLATTYEQYF
CDR3 DNA: TGTGCCAGCAGCCAAGCCCCACTAGCGACGACCTACGAGCAGTACTTC
V gene: TRBV4-2
clone size: -
CDR3 length: 16
D gene: TRBD2
J gene: TRBJ2-7

CDR3 protein: CASRLGGGDSPLHF
CDR3 DNA: TGTGCCAGCAGGCTAGGGGGCGGGGATTCACCCCTCCACTTT
V gene: TRBV6-5
clone size: -
CDR3 length: 14
D gene: TRBD1
J gene: TRBJ1-6

CDR3 protein: CASQGWGSYEQYF
CDR3 DNA: TGTGCCAGCCAAGGGTGGGGCTCCTACGAGCAGTACTTC
V gene: TRBV27
clone size: -
CDR3 length: 13
D gene: -
J gene: TRBJ2-7

CDR3 protein: CASSVSTSGSSEETQYF
CDR3 DNA: TGTGCCAGCAGCGTATCAACTAGCGGGAGTTCAGAGGAGACCCAGTACTTC
V gene: TRBV9
clone size: -
CDR3 length: 17
D gene: TRBD2
J gene: TRBJ2-5

CDR3 protein: CASSQRGSGANVLTF
CDR3 DNA: TGTGCCAGCAGTCAGCGAGGCTCTGGGGCCAACGTCCTGACTTTC
V gene: TRBV7-8
clone size: -
CDR3 length: 15
D gene: -
J gene: TRBJ2-6

CDR3 protein: CASSTGTGLSEQFF
CDR3 DNA: TGTGCCAGCAGTACCGGGACAGGGTTATCTGAGCAGTTCTTC
V gene: TRBV7-9
clone size: -
CDR3 length: 14
D gene: TRBD1
J gene: TRBJ2-1

CDR3 protein: CASSPQAVGVPAFF
CDR3 DNA: TGTGCCAGCAGCCCCCAGGCCGTAGGTGTGCCGGCTTTCTTT
V gene: TRBV7-6
clone size: -
CDR3 length: 14
D gene: -
J gene: TRBJ1-1

CDR3 protein: CASSLEGSFNEKLFF
CDR3 DNA: TGCGCCAGCAGCTTGGAGGGGTCTTTTAATGAAAAACTGTTTTTT
V gene: TRBV5-1
clone size: -
CDR3 length: 15
D gene: -
J gene: TRBJ1-4

CDR3 protein: CASSGGQGSNQPQHF
CDR3 DNA: TGTGCCAGCAGTGGGGGACAGGGGAGCAATCAGCCCCAGCATTTT
V gene: TRBV27
clone size: -
CDR3 length: 15
D gene: TRBD1
J gene: TRBJ1-5

CDR3 protein: CSVQQGEAFF
CDR3 DNA: TGCAGCGTCCAGCAGGGTGAAGCTTTCTTT
V gene: TRBV29-1
clone size: -
CDR3 length: 10
D gene: -
J gene: TRBJ1-1

CDR3 protein: CASSPSEAWIGEQYF
CDR3 DNA: TGCGCCAGCAGCCCCAGCGAGGCGTGGATTGGCGAGCAGTACTTC
V gene: TRBV5-1
clone size: -
CDR3 length: 15
D gene: -
J gene: TRBJ2-7

CDR3 protein: CASRDSSTDTQYF
CDR3 DNA: TGTGCCAGCAGAGATTCTAGCACAGATACGCAGTATTTT
V gene: TRBV28
clone size: few
CDR3 length: 13
D gene: -
J gene: TRBJ2-3

CDR3 protein: CASSLDLRSYEQYF
CDR3 DNA: TGTGCCAGCAGCTTAGATCTGCGCTCCTACGAGCAGTACTTC
V gene: TRBV11-3
clone size: -
CDR3 length: 14
D gene: -
J gene: TRBJ2-7

CDR3 protein: CASIRTGYEQYF
CDR3 DNA: TGTGCCAGCATCAGAACCGGCTACGAGCAGTACTTC
V gene: TRBV6-1
clone size: -
CDR3 length: 12
D gene: -
J gene: TRBJ2-7

CDR3 protein: CASKSPGNTIYF
CDR3 DNA: TGTGCCAGCAAGTCCCCTGGAAACACCATATATTTT
V gene: TRBV27
clone size: -
CDR3 length: 12
D gene: -
J gene: TRBJ1-3

CDR3 protein: CASSLRRESAEQFF
CDR3 DNA: TGTGCCAGCAGCTTACGGCGGGAGTCCGCTGAGCAGTTCTTC
V gene: TRBV7-2
clone size: -
CDR3 length: 14
D gene: TRBD2
J gene: TRBJ2-1

CDR3 protein: CASTLDRGELFF
CDR3 DNA: TGTGCCAGCACTCTTGACAGAGGGGAGCTGTTTTTT
V gene: TRBV11-2
clone size: -
CDR3 length: 12
D gene: -
J gene: TRBJ2-2